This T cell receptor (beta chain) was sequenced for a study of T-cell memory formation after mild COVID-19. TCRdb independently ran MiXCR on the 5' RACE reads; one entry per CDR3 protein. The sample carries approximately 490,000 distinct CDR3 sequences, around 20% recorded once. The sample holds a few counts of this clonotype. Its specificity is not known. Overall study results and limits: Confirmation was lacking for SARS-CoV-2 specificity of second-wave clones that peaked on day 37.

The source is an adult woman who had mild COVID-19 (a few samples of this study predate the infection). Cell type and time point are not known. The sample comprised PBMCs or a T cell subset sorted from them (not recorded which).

CDR3 sequence (DNA): TGTGCCAGCAGTCTAAAGGGGCCTAACTATGGCTACACCTTC. Amino acids: CASSLKGPNYGYTF. This chain connects TRBV7-9 to TRBJ1-2; TRBD1 is a possible D gene (5 bases). The CDR3 spans 14 residues. In germline, CDR1 is SEHNR, CDR2 FQNEAQ (reference sequence). V dropped 6 bases and J dropped 0 bases, with 11 bases sitting between them. Based on the CDR3 plus reference TRBV7-9 and TRBJ1-2, the full variable domain is DTGVSQNPRHKITKRGQNVTFRCDPISEHNRLYWYRQTLGQGPEFLTYFQNEAQLEKSRLLSDRFSAERPKGSFSTLEIQRTEQGDSAMYLCASSLKGPNYGYTFGSGTRLTVV.